The 10 T cell receptor beta chains below all came from one sample that was sequenced in a study of blood T cell repertoires in COVID-19. Profiled with immunoSEQ multiplex PCR; TCRdb holds only in-frame clones, not every one. The sample has hundreds of thousands of clones, roughly 80% seen once. Specimen: peripheral blood. The origin of the receptors is a woman between 50 and 59 years old with acute or convalescent COVID-19.

This clone was recorded a few times. J is TRBJ1-5 and V is TRBV10-3; tentative D call: TRBD1 (6 bases). CDR1 ENHRY and CDR2 SYGVKD come from the germline V gene. The CDR3 extends over 12 amino acids. Trimming shortened V by 4 bases and J by 7 bases, and 8 bases separated the two germline ends. Here the CDR3 DNA reads TGTGCCATCAGTGTCCAGGGGCAGCCCCAGCATTTT. Translation gives CAISVQGQPQHF.

J is TRBJ2-5 and V is TRBV5-1; TRBD1 is a possible D gene (6 bases). The CDR3 is 13 residues long. Trimming pared 4 bases from V and 3 bases from J, leaving 10 bases between. Germline V gives CDR1 SGHRS, CDR2 YFSETQ. CDR3 sequence reads: CASSGGPEETQYF. The CDR3 DNA sequence: TGCGCCAGCAGCGGGGGCCCCGAAGAGACCCAGTACTTC.

In this sample, this clone turned up once. The chain recombines TRBV18 with TRBJ1-5; no reliable D call. The CDR3 covers 15 residues. Deletions cut 0 bases from V and 3 bases from J, with 9 bases between. Germline CDR1 is KGHSH and CDR2 is LQKENI. The CDR3 reads CASSPPEQTNQPQHF. CDR3 bases: TGTGCCAGCTCACCACCGGAGCAGACCAATCAGCCCCAGCATTTT.

J is TRBJ2-7 and V is TRBV30, with 8 bases lining up with TRBD2. The CDR3 consists of 17 residues. Germline CDR1 is GTSNPN and CDR2 is SVGIG (reference sequence). The V and J ends lost 5 bases and 2 bases, in that order; junction bases with no gene match: 17. CDR3 region: CAWGKGIRTSLTYEQYF. The CDR3 DNA reads as TGTGCCTGGGGTAAGGGAATCCGGACTAGCCTAACCTACGAGCAGTACTTC.

The chain couples TRBV30 to TRBJ2-3; 11 bases are a match to TRBD1. This CDR3 is built from 16 residues. J lost 3 bases, V lost 1 base, and 6 bases had no gene match. CDR1 and CDR2 (germline): GTSNPN, SVGIG (reference sequence). CDR3 coding DNA: TGTGCCTGGAGTGGTGGTAGGGACAGGGGGACAGATACGCAGTATTTT. It yields the protein CAWSGGRDRGTDTQYF.

Here the CDR3 DNA reads TGTGCCAGCAGAGTTAGTCACGGGGAGCTGTTTTTT. Encoded protein: CASRVSHGELFF. The rearrangement joins TRBV27 to TRBJ2-2; no clear D gene. The V gene's germline CDR1 is MNHEY and CDR2 SMNVEV (reference sequence). V lost 6 bases and J lost 7, with 9 bases in between. The CDR3 has 12 residues.

This rearrangement joins TRBV6-6 to TRBJ1-2, with 7 bases that match TRBD1. The V gene end was trimmed by 5 bases and the J gene end by 6 bases; junction bases not matched to a gene: 6. This CDR3 comprises 13 residues. The germline CDR1 and CDR2 sequences are MNHNY and SVGAGI (reference sequence). The CDR3 nucleotides are TGTGCCAGCAGTGACAGAACAGGGGATGGCTACACCTTC. Translating it yields CASSDRTGDGYTF.

The rearrangement links TRBV11-2 to TRBJ2-1; a weak D match, TRBD1 (7 bases). Per the germline V gene, CDR1 is SGHAT and CDR2 is FQNNGV. This CDR3 has 16 amino acids. V lost 0 bases, J lost 4 bases, and 13 bases lay in between. The CDR3 DNA reads as TGTGCCAGCAGCTTAGATGCGGGGACAGCTTACAATGAGCAGTTCTTC. This translates into CASSLDAGTAYNEQFF.

The chain couples TRBV20-1 to TRBJ2-7, with TRBD1 matching 9 bases. The J segment lost 3 bases and the V segment lost 3 bases, leaving 9 bases of the junction unmatched. This CDR3 region has 15 residues. Germline values: CDR1 DFQATT, CDR2 SNEGSKA (reference sequence). The CDR3 nucleotides are TGCAGTGCTAGTACCGGGACAGGGTCCCTCTACGAGCAGTACTTC. Protein sequence: CSASTGTGSLYEQYF.

This chain uses TRBV6-5 with TRBJ1-1; no reliable D call. The ends were cut back, 4 bases at V and 5 bases at J, with 8 bases in the middle. The CDR3 consists of 12 residues. In germline, CDR1 is MNHEY, CDR2 SVGAGI. The CDR3 DNA is TGTGCCAGCAGTTCACCTAGGACTGAAGCTTTCTTT. Translating gives CASSSPRTEAFF.